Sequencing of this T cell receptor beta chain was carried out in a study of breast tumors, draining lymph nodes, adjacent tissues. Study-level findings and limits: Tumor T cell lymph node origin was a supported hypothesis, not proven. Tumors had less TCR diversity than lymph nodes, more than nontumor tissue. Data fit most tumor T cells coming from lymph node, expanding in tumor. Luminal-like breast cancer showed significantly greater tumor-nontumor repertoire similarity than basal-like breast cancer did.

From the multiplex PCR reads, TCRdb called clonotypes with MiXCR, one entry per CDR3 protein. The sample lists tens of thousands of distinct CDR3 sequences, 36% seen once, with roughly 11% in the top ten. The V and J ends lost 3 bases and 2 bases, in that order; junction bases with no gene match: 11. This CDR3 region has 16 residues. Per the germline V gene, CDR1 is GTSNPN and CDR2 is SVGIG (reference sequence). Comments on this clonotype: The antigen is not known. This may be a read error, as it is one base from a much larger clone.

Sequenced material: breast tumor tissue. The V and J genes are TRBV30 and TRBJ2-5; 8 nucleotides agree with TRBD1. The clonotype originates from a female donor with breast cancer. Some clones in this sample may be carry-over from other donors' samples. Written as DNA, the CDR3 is TGTGCCTGGAGCGGAGGGACAGGAAGGGGGCAAGAGACCCAGTACTTC. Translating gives CAWSGGTGRGQETQYF.